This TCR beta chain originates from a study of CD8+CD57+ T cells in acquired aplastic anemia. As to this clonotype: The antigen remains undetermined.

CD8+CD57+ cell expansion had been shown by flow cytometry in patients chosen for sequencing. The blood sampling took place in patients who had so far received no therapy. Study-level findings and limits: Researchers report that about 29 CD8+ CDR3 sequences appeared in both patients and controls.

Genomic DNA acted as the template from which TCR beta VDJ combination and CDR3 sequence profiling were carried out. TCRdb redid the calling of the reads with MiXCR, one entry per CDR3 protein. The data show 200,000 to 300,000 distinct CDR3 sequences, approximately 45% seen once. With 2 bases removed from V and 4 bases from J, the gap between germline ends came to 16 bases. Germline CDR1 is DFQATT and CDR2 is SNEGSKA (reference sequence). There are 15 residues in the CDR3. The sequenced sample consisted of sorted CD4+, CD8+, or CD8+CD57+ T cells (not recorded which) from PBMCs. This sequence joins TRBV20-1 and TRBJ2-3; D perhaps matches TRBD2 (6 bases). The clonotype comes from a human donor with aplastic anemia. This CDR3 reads CSARSGGGVADTQYF. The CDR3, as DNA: TGCAGTGCTAGAAGTGGAGGAGGGGTGGCAGATACGCAGTATTTT.